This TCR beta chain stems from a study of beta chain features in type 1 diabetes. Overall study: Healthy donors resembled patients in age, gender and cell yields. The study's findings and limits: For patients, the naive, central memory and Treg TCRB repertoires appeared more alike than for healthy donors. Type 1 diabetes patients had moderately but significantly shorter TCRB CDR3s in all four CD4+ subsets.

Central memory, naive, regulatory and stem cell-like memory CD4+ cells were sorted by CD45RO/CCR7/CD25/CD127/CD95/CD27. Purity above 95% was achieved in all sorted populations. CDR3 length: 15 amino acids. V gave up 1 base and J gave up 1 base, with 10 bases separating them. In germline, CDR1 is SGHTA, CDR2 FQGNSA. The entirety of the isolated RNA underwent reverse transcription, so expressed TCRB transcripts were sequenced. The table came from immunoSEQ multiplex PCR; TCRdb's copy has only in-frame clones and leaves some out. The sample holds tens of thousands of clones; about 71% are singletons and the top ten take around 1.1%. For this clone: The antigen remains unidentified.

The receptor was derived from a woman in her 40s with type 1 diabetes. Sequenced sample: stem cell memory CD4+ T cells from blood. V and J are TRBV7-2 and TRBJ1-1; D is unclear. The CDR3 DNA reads TGTGCCAGCAGCTTAGGAGGGAACGGGAACACTGAAGCTTTCTTT. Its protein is CASSLGGNGNTEAFF.